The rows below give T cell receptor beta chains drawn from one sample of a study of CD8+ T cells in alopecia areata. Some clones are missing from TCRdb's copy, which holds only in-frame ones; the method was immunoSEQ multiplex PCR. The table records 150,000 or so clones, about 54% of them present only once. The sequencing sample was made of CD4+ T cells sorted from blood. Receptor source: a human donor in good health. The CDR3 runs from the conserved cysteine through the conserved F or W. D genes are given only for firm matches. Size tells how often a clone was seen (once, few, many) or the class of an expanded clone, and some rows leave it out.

CAISEFGGGRETQYF,TGTGCCATCAGTGAGTTCGGAGGAGGAAGAGAGACCCAGTACTTC,TRBV10-3,TRBJ2-5,.,.
CASSPGGSTGEQYF,TGTGCCAGCTCACCCGGCGGGAGCACTGGCGAGCAGTACTTC,TRBV18,TRBJ2-7,TRBD2,few
CASSRGREGRGNSNEQFF,TGCGCCAGCAGCCGGGGGCGGGAGGGCCGAGGGAATTCCAATGAGCAGTTCTTC,TRBV5-1,TRBJ2-1,TRBD2,.
CASRARAGELFF,TGTGCCAGCAGGGCCAGGGCCGGGGAGCTGTTTTTT,TRBV13,TRBJ2-2,.,once
CASSSGLRSYEQYF,TGTGCCAGCAGCAGCGGGCTCCGCTCCTACGAGCAGTACTTC,TRBV5-6,TRBJ2-7,.,.
CASSAKWGTDTQYF,TGTGCCAGCAGCGCCAAGTGGGGCACAGATACGCAGTATTTT,TRBV9,TRBJ2-3,.,few
CSASTGTGAYEQYF,TGCAGCGCTTCGACCGGGACAGGGGCCTACGAGCAGTACTTC,TRBV29-1,TRBJ2-7,TRBD1,.
CASASRGRQGSNTGELFF,TGTGCCTCGGCAAGTCGTGGAAGACAGGGTTCGAACACCGGGGAGCTGTTTTTT,TRBV30,TRBJ2-2,TRBD1,few
CSVRRQGIEQYF,TGCAGCGTAAGAAGGCAGGGTATCGAGCAGTACTTC,TRBV29-1,TRBJ2-7,.,few
CASSLRSGGAGTEAFF,TGCGCCAGCAGCTTGAGGTCAGGGGGCGCGGGCACTGAAGCTTTCTTT,TRBV5-1,TRBJ1-1,TRBD1,.
CASSLGRLENTGELFF,TGTGCCAGCAGTCTGGGCCGGCTAGAAAACACCGGGGAGCTGTTTTTT,TRBV27,TRBJ2-2,.,.
CASSQDMTGVYNEQFF,TGCGCCAGCAGCCAAGATATGACAGGGGTGTACAATGAGCAGTTCTTC,TRBV4-1,TRBJ2-1,TRBD1,many
CAISVKGSSYTF,TGTGCCATCAGTGTGAAGGGGTCCTCCTACACCTTC,TRBV10-3,TRBJ1-2,.,.
CSSAGSGEETQYF,TGCAGCTCCGCAGGGTCGGGGGAAGAGACCCAGTACTTC,TRBV29-1,TRBJ2-5,.,.
CASSDDQRTRGNTEAFF,TGCGCCAGCAGCGACGACCAACGGACCAGAGGAAACACTGAAGCTTTCTTT,TRBV5-1,TRBJ1-1,.,.
CSALTGGETQYF,TGCAGCGCACTGACAGGAGGAGAGACCCAGTACTTC,TRBV29-1,TRBJ2-5,.,once
CSVANYPNTEAFF,TGCAGCGTCGCAAACTACCCGAACACTGAAGCTTTCTTT,TRBV29-1,TRBJ1-1,.,.
CASSLVGGLPAFF,TGTGCCAGCAGCTTGGTAGGGGGGCTCCCTGCTTTCTTT,TRBV7-9,TRBJ1-1,.,few
CASSLREGLGNEQFF,TGTGCCAGCTCACTCCGGGAGGGCCTAGGCAATGAGCAGTTCTTC,TRBV18,TRBJ2-1,TRBD2,.
CASSEPSGIYEQYF,TGTGCCAGCAGTGAGCCTAGCGGGATCTACGAGCAGTACTTC,TRBV25-1,TRBJ2-7,TRBD2,.
CASSQQGAQYF,TGTGCCAGCAGTCAACAGGGTGCGCAGTACTTC,TRBV28,TRBJ2-7,.,.
CASSQFRAQPQHF,TGTGCCAGCAGTCAGTTCCGGGCTCAGCCCCAGCATTTT,TRBV6-5,TRBJ1-5,.,.
CSVVGGPTNSPQYF,TGCAGCGTTGTCGGCGGGCCAACCAACTCCCCGCAGTATTTT,TRBV29-1,TRBJ2-3,.,.
CASSSTDTQYF,TGTGCCAGCAGCAGTACAGATACGCAGTATTTT,TRBV25-1,TRBJ2-3,.,.
CASSFTQAGANVLTF,TGTGCCAGCAGTTTTACCCAGGCTGGGGCCAACGTCCTGACTTTC,TRBV27,TRBJ2-6,.,.
CASSLAGPLDTQYF,TGTGCCAGCAGTCTAGCGGGACCATTGGATACGCAGTATTTT,TRBV27,TRBJ2-3,TRBD2,once